The entry below describes one TCR beta chain. Trimming removed 3 bases at V and 2 bases at J, with 7 bases between. The germline CDR1 and CDR2 sequences are MNHEY and SVGAGI. The CDR3 contains 14 residues. The data were taken from a study of blood T cell repertoires in COVID-19. Study as a whole: Acute and convalescent COVID-19 specimens originated in the United States, Italy and Spain. Nucleic acid was either cDNA or gDNA, and it came from T cells, B-cell-depleted T cells, or PBMCs.

In the authors' workflow: Quantification of nucleated cells was approximated via reference gene primer amplification. Clones were read by immunoSEQ multiplex PCR, and TCRdb kept only the in-frame ones, dropping some. The V and J calls and clone size are taken from that table; D and trimming were inferred from the DNA. In the table there are just under 50,000 clones, roughly 86% of which are singletons. The source of this sequence is a human donor in a cohort sampled during active COVID-19. V usage is TRBV6-5 and J usage is TRBJ2-2, with D possibly TRBD2 on 5 matching bases. Sample: peripheral blood. CDR3 sequence reads: CASSYSGNTGELFF. In DNA form, the CDR3 reads TGTGCCAGCAGTTATTCGGGAAACACCGGGGAGCTGTTTTTT.